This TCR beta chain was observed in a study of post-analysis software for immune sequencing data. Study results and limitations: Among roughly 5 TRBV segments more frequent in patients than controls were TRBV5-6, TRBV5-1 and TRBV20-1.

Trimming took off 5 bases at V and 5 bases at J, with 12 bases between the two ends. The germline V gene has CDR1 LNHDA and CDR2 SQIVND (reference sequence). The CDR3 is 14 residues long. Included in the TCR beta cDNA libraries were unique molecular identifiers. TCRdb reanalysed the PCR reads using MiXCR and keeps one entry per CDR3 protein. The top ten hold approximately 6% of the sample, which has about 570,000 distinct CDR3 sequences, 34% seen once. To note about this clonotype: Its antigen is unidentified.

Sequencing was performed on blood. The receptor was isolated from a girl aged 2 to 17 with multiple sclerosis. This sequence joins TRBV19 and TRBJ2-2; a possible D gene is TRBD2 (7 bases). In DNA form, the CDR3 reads TGTGCCAGTAGTTCGGAGGGGGGGACCGGGGAGCTGTTTTTT. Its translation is CASSSEGGTGELFF.